This T cell receptor (beta chain) emerged from a study of early T cells in non-severe SARS-CoV-2 infection. Study summary: Chains from this unsorted whole-blood bulk RNA could not be paired. The study's findings and limits: Reliance on VDJdb matching favored anti-spike CD8 responses; private and CD4 specificities were missed.

On this clonotype itself: The antigen is unknown.

CDR3 length: 13 residues. V was trimmed by 6 bases and J by 3 bases, leaving 9 bases between them. Germline V gene sequence: CDR1 MDHEN, CDR2 SYDVKM. Unique molecular identifier tags were affixed to discrete cDNA molecules. TCRdb ran MiXCR on the 5' RACE reads and lists one entry per CDR3 protein. The sample contains about 66,000 distinct CDR3 sequences, about 12% of which appear only once. The sequencing input was whole blood. This TCR came from an adult who was a healthcare worker with PCR-confirmed SARS-CoV-2 infection or an uninfected control (not recorded which). This chain joins TRBV28 and TRBJ2-4, with D tentatively TRBD1 (5 bases). The CDR3 loop is CASSWGLKNIQYF. The CDR3 DNA is TGTGCCAGCAGCTGGGGCCTCAAAAACATTCAGTACTTC.